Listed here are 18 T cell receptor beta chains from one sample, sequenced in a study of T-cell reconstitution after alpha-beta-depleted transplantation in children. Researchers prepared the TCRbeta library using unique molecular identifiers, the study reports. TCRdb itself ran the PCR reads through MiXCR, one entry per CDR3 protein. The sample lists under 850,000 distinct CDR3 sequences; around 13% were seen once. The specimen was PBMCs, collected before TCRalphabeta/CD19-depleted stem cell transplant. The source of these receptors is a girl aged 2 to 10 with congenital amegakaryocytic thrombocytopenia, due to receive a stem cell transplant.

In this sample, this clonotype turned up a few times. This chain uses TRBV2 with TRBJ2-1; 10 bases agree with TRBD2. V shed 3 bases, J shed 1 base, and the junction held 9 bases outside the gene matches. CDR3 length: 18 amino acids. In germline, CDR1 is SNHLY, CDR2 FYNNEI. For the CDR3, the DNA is TGTGCCAGCAGTGAGGCACTAGCGGGATTACTTTCCTACAATGAGCAGTTCTTC. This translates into CASSEALAGLLSYNEQFF.

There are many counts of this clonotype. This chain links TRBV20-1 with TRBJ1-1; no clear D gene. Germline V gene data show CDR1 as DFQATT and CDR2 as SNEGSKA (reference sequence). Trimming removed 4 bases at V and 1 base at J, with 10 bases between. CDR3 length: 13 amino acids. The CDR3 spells CSATGEGNTEAFF. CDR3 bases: TGCAGTGCTACAGGAGAGGGGAACACTGAAGCTTTCTTT.

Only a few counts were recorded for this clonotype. CDR3 DNA: TGCGCCAGCAGCTTGGCTGGAGCCTTGGGTGAGCAGTTCTTC. Its protein is CASSLAGALGEQFF. The V call is TRBV5-1, the J call TRBJ2-1; no reliable D call. The CDR3 is made up of 14 amino acids. With 0 bases removed from V and 9 bases from J, the gap between germline ends came to 13 bases. CDR1 is SGHRS, CDR2 YFSETQ, per germline.

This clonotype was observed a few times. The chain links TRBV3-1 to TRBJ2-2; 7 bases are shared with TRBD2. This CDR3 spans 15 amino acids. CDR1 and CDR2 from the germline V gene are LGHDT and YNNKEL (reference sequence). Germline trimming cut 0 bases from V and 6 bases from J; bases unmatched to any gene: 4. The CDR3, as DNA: TGTGCCAGCAGCCAAGATCTGGCGGGAGCCGGGGAGCTGTTTTTT. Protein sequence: CASSQDLAGAGELFF.

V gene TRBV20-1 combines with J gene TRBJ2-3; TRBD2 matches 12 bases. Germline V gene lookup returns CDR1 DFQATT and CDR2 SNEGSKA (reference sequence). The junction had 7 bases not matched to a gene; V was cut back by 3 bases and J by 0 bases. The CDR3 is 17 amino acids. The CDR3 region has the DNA TGCAGTGCTAGGGAGACTAGCGGGAGAGCCAGCACAGATACGCAGTATTTT. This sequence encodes CSARETSGRASTDTQYF.

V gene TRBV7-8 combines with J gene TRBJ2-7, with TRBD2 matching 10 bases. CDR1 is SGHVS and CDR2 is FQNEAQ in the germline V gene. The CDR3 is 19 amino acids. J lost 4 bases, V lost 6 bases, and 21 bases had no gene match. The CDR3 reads CASSPMGRTSGRNDYEQYF. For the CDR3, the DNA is TGTGCCAGCAGTCCTATGGGGCGGACTAGCGGACGAAACGATTACGAGCAGTACTTC.

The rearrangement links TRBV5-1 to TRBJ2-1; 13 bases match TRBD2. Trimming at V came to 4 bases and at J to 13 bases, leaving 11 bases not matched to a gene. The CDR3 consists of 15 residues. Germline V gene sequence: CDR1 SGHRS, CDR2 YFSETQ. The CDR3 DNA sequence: TGCGCCAGCAGCCTCGGACTAGCGGGAGCGCTCGAACAGTTCTTC. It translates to CASSLGLAGALEQFF.

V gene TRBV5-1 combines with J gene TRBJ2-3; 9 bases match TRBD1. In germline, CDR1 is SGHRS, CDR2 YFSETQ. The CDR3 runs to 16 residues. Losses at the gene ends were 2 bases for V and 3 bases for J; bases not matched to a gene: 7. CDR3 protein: CASSFRGQGLTDTQYF. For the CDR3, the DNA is TGCGCCAGCAGCTTCAGGGGACAGGGACTTACAGATACGCAGTATTTT. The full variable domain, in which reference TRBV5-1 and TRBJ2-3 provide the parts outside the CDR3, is KAGVTQTPRYLIKTRGQQVTLSCSPISGHRSVSWYQQTPGQGLQFLFEYFSETQRNKGNFPGRFSGRQFSNSRSEMNVSTLELGDSALYLCASSFRGQGLTDTQYFGPGTRLTVL.

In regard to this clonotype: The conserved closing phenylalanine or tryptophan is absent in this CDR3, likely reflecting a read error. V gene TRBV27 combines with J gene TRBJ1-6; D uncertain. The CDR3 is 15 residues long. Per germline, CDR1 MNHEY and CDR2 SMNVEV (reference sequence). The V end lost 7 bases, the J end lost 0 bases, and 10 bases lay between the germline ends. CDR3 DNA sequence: TGTGCCAGCACCCTACAATACTCCTATAATTCACCCCTCCACTCT. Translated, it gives CASTLQYSYNSPLHS.

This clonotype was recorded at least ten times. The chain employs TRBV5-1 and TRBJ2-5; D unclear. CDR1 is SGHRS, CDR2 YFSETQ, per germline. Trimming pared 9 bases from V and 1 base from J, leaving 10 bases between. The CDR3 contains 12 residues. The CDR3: CATYNSQETQYF. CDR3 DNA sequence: TGCGCCACCTACAATTCCCAAGAGACCCAGTACTTC.

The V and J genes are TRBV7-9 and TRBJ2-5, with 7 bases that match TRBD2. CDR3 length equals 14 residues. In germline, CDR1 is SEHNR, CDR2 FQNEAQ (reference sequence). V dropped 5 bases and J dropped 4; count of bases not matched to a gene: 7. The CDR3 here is CASSPGLDAETQYF. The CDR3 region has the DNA TGTGCCAGCAGCCCCGGACTAGACGCAGAGACCCAGTACTTC.

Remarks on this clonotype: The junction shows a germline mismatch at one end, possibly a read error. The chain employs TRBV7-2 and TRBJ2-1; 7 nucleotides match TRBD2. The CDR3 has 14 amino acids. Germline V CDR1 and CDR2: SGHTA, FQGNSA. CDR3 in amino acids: CPSSLGGRWNEQFF. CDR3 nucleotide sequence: TGTCCCAGCAGCTTAGGCGGGAGATGGAATGAGCAGTTCTTC. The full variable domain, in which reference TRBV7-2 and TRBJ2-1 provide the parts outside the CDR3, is GAGVSQSPSNKVTEKGKDVELRCDPISGHTALYWYRQSLGQGLEFLIYFQGNSAPDKSGLPSDRFSAERTGGSVSTLTIQRTQQEDSAVYLCPSSLGGRWNEQFFGPGTRLTVL.

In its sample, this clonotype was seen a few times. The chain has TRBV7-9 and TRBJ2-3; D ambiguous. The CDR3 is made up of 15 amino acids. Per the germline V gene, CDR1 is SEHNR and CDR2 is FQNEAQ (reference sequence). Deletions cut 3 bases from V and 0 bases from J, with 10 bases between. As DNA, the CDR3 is TGTGCCAGCAGCTTGGGTAGCTCTAGCACAGATACGCAGTATTTT. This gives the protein CASSLGSSSTDTQYF.

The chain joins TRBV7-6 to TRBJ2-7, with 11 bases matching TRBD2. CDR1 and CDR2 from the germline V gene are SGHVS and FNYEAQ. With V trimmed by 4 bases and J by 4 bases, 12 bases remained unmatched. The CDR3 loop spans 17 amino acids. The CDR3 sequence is CASSSPLHSGGAYEQYF. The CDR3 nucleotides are TGTGCCAGCAGCTCCCCCCTTCATAGCGGGGGGGCTTACGAGCAGTACTTC.

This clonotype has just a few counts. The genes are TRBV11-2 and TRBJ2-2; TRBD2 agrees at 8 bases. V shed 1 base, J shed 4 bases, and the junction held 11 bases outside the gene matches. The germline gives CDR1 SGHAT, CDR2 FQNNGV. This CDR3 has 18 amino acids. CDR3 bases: TGTGCCAGCAGCTTAGGCCTTAAGGCGGGAGGAGGCACCGGGGAGCTGTTTTTT. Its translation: CASSLGLKAGGGTGELFF.

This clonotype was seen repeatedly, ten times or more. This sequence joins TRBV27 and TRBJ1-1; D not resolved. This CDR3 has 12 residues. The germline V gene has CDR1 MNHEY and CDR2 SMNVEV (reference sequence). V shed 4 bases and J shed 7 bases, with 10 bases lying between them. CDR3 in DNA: TGTGCCAGCAGTTCGCATGGAAGTGAAGCTTTCTTT. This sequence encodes CASSSHGSEAFF.

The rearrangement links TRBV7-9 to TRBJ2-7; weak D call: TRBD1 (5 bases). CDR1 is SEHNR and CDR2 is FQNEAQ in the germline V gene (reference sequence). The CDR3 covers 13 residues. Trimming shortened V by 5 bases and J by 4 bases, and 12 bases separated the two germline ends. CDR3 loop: CASSPETVYEQYF. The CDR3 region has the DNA TGTGCCAGCAGCCCAGAGACAGTTTACGAGCAGTACTTC. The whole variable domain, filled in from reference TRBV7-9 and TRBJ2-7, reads DTGVSQNPRHKITKRGQNVTFRCDPISEHNRLYWYRQTLGQGPEFLTYFQNEAQLEKSRLLSDRFSAERPKGSFSTLEIQRTEQGDSAMYLCASSPETVYEQYFGPGTRLTVT.

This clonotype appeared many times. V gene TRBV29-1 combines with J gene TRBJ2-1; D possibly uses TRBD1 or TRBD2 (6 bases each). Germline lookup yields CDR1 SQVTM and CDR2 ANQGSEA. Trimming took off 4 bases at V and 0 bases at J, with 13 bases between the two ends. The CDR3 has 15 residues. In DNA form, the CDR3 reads TGCAGCGTTGGCTACGGGGGCAGCTCCTACAATGAGCAGTTCTTC. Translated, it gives CSVGYGGSSYNEQFF.